A selection of T cell receptor beta chains follows, all from one sample in a study of T cell responses to AZD1222 COVID-19 vaccine. Measured with immunoSEQ multiplex PCR; TCRdb has only the in-frame clones, and not every one. The sample yields about 81,000 clones, 90% seen once. The source material was peripheral blood, sampled 28 days after the second AZD1222 dose. The origin of the receptors is an adult who received the AZD1222 COVID-19 vaccine. CDR3s include the opening cysteine and the closing phenylalanine or tryptophan. The order of the fields is V gene, CDR3 length, CDR3 protein.

v_gene: TRBV3-1/TRBV3-2
len: 15
CDR3aa: CASSQYQLATDTQYF

v_gene: TRBV10-3
len: 14
CDR3aa: CAIRTTRLNTEAFF

v_gene: TRBV7-9
len: 17
CDR3aa: CASSKGTGVTFSTEAFF

v_gene: TRBV7-2
len: 16
CDR3aa: CASSSRKTGNYNEQFF

v_gene: TRBV5-1
len: 12
CDR3aa: CASRAGNYEQYF

v_gene: TRBV6-1
len: 15
CDR3aa: CASTRLGQGYNEQFF

v_gene: TRBV28
len: 17
CDR3aa: CASRPRIRARRGLEQYF

v_gene: TRBV18
len: 14
CDR3aa: CASSPGTGSYEQYF

v_gene: TRBV29-1
len: 12
CDR3aa: CSGGQGLNEQFF

v_gene: TRBV28
len: 12
CDR3aa: CASSPLAYEQYF

v_gene: TRBV19
len: 12
CDR3aa: CASSMAGTGRVF

v_gene: TRBV7-2
len: 12
CDR3aa: CASSPPSYEQYF

v_gene: TRBV11-1
len: 16
CDR3aa: CASSYTGTSGTYEQYF

v_gene: TRBV19
len: 15
CDR3aa: CASSMEGGKWTEAFF

v_gene: TRBV28
len: 14
CDR3aa: CASSYRQANYGYTF

v_gene: TRBV5-6
len: 16
CDR3aa: CASSLATGASNYGYTF

v_gene: TRBV27
len: 18
CDR3aa: CASSYLMIAGISTDTQYF

v_gene: TRBV6-5
len: 14
CDR3aa: CASSYLRQSTEAFF

v_gene: TRBV28
len: 15
CDR3aa: CASSPPRHRVEKLFF

v_gene: TRBV6-2/TRBV6-3
len: 16
CDR3aa: CASSYPGGATTGELFF

v_gene: TRBV19
len: 14
CDR3aa: CASSARLDQETQYF

v_gene: TRBV5-1
len: 16
CDR3aa: CASSSGTSSGANVLTF

v_gene: TRBV19
len: 15
CDR3aa: CASIRTAGAHSPLHF

v_gene: TRBV13
len: 14
CDR3aa: CASSSRAGQETQYF

v_gene: TRBV28
len: 15
CDR3aa: CASSFGTGAADTQYF

v_gene: TRBV5-8
len: 14
CDR3aa: CASSFVRQGGAQHF

v_gene: TRBV5-1
len: 15
CDR3aa: CASSFGRGQGTEAFF

v_gene: TRBV24-1
len: 14
CDR3aa: CATSDTTGYQPQHF

v_gene: TRBV25-1
len: 14
CDR3aa: CASSEFGAAYGYTF

v_gene: TRBV6-2/TRBV6-3
len: 17
CDR3aa: CASSTGQGVPYNSPLHF

v_gene: TRBV7-2
len: 16
CDR3aa: CASTRSRGGGTDTQYF

v_gene: TRBV19
len: 15
CDR3aa: CASYITGGTNEKLFF

v_gene: TRBV19
len: 14
CDR3aa: CASSIYGGTDTQYF

v_gene: TRBV13
len: 14
CDR3aa: CASSTGTHNSPLHF

v_gene: TRBV7-2
len: 12
CDR3aa: CASSLDNYEQYF

v_gene: TRBV10-3
len: 16
CDR3aa: CAISGPGGANTDTQYF

v_gene: TRBV28
len: 17
CDR3aa: CASSRGSSGSSRGEQYF

v_gene: TRBV28
len: 14
CDR3aa: CASSLILLNYGYTF

v_gene: TRBV11-3
len: 15
CDR3aa: CASSLGQGTYNEQFF

v_gene: TRBV4-3
len: 14
CDR3aa: CASSQGSLNTEAFF

v_gene: TRBV7-2
len: 14
CDR3aa: CASSLYGGSRGYTF

v_gene: TRBV6-2/TRBV6-3
len: 15
CDR3aa: CASSQDRGSGYGYTF

v_gene: TRBV23-1
len: 13
CDR3aa: CASSPGFTYEQYF

v_gene: TRBV16
len: 13
CDR3aa: CASSLSPSYEQYF

v_gene: TRBV9
len: 13
CDR3aa: CASTRTGVETQYF

v_gene: TRBV29-1
len: 13
CDR3aa: CSVGNRGNTEAFF

v_gene: TRBV4-3
len: 14
CDR3aa: CASSQEDGPYGYTF

v_gene: TRBV5-6
len: 15
CDR3aa: CASSQTGGTGSPLHF

v_gene: TRBV28
len: 15
CDR3aa: CASSKYRGRSTEAFF

v_gene: TRBV3-1/TRBV3-2
len: 15
CDR3aa: CASSQDRQGLYEQYF

v_gene: TRBV19
len: 13
CDR3aa: CASTNQGARGYTF

v_gene: TRBV10-3
len: 13
CDR3aa: CAIMGQEGQPQHF

v_gene: TRBV7-8
len: 14
CDR3aa: CASSLEGARTEAFF

v_gene: TRBV27
len: 17
CDR3aa: CASQRDGTVPSLQPQHF